This is a list of T cell receptor beta chains from one sample in a study of cytomegalovirus exposure and HLA in healthy donors. Assay used: immunoSEQ multiplex PCR; TCRdb lists only in-frame clones, some missing. The data contain a few hundred thousand clones, roughly 88% of them singletons. Source material: PBMCs. The receptors come from a woman in her thirties in good health and CMV-seropositive. The CDR3 runs from the conserved cysteine through the conserved F or W. Fields, in order: J gene, D gene, clone size, V gene, CDR3 length, CDR3 DNA, CDR3 protein. The D gene is left open where the match is weak. Rows give clone size only sometimes, using once, few, many, or a class for an expanded clone.

TRBJ2-7 . once TRBV4-3 15 TGCGCCAGCAGCCAGTTCAGGGGAGTCTCCTACGAGCAGTACTTC CASSQFRGVSYEQYF
TRBJ2-1 TRBD2 . TRBV9 16 TGTGCCAGCAGCGTAGCCGGCGGGAGGACCTACAATGAGCAGTTCTTC CASSVAGGRTYNEQFF
TRBJ1-2 . once TRBV9 12 TGTGCCAGCAGGGCAGCTAACTATGGCTACACCTTC CASRAANYGYTF
TRBJ2-3 TRBD2 . TRBV23-1 14 TGCGCCAGCTCCTTCCTTAGCGGGACAGATACGCAGTATTTT CASSFLSGTDTQYF
TRBJ1-1 . few TRBV5-1 14 TGCGCCAGCAGCGGGGGTCAGGCGAACACTGAAGCTTTCTTT CASSGGQANTEAFF
TRBJ2-1 TRBD2 . TRBV19 17 TGTGCCAGTAGTATAGAGGGGGGACTAGCGGGAGACAATGAGCAGTTCTTC CASSIEGGLAGDNEQFF
TRBJ2-7 . . TRBV11-2 15 TGTGCCAGCAGCCCGCCCACTACCAACCACTACGAGCAGTACTTC CASSPPTTNHYEQYF
TRBJ2-2 . . TRBV4-3 13 TGCGCCAGCAGCCAAGATGTCTCCGGGGAGCTGTTTTTT CASSQDVSGELFF
TRBJ1-5 . few TRBV6-4 13 TGTGCCAGCAGTGACTCTGCAAATCAGCCCCAGCATTTT CASSDSANQPQHF
TRBJ1-2 . . TRBV27 13 TGTGCCAGCAGTCTCTACAGGGAATATGGCTACACCTTC CASSLYREYGYTF
TRBJ2-5 . . TRBV15 12 TGTGCCACCAGCGCGGACGAAGAGACCCAGTACTTC CATSADEETQYF
TRBJ2-5 . . TRBV5-6 16 TGTGCCAGCAGCCAACAGATGCTCGGGGGCGGAGAGACCCAGTACTTC CASSQQMLGGGETQYF
TRBJ1-2 TRBD1 . TRBV28 17 TGTGCCAGCAGTTTAAGGGCAGGGGGAGTATCAAACTATGGCTACACCTTC CASSLRAGGVSNYGYTF
TRBJ1-2 . . TRBV5-1 14 TGCGCCAGCAGCCCCGGGACATCCAACTATGGCTACACCTTC CASSPGTSNYGYTF
TRBJ1-1 . . TRBV5-1 11 TGCGCCAGCAGCCAGGACACTGAAGCTTTCTTT CASSQDTEAFF
TRBJ2-1 . . TRBV30 12 TGTGCCTGGAGTGTGACCACAGGGACTTTTTTCTTC CAWSVTTGTFFF
TRBJ1-2 . . TRBV5-1 11 TGCGCCAGCAGCTTGGACAGGATCTACACCTTC CASSLDRIYTF
TRBJ1-1 . . TRBV5-1 17 TGCGCCAGCAGCGGCGGTTTGGGGGACGGGAGGAGCACTGAAGCTTTCTTT CASSGGLGDGRSTEAFF
TRBJ2-2 . . TRBV9 14 TGTGCCAGCAGCGTAGTTGGGAGCGCCGGGGAGCTGTTTTTT CASSVVGSAGELFF
TRBJ2-3 . . TRBV29-1 11 TGCAGCGTTGTAGGCACAGATACGCAGTATTTT CSVVGTDTQYF
TRBJ1-5 . . TRBV6-1 12 TGTGCCAGCAGTGATTCCGATCAGCCCCAGCATTTT CASSDSDQPQHF
TRBJ2-5 . . TRBV5-1 14 TGCGCCAGCAGCTTGGGGCAGCTACAAGAGACCCAGTACTTC CASSLGQLQETQYF
TRBJ2-2 . . TRBV28 17 TGTGCCAGCAGCTTCCGTGCATGGGGGGCTAGAGCCGGGGAGCTGTTTTTT CASSFRAWGARAGELFF
TRBJ1-1 . . TRBV28 15 TGTGCCAGCAGTCCCCGGGGGGAAATGAACACTGAAGCTTTCTTT CASSPRGEMNTEAFF
TRBJ2-1 . . TRBV30 12 TGTGCCTGGAGTGTACAGGGTAATGAGCAGTTCTTC CAWSVQGNEQFF
TRBJ2-7 TRBD2 . TRBV7-2 15 TGTGCCAGCAGCTTGGGGCTAGCGGACTCCTACGAGCAGTACTTC CASSLGLADSYEQYF
TRBJ1-5 TRBD1 . TRBV4-3 16 TGCGCCAGCAGCCACTCGATGGACAGGGGGAATCAGCCCCAGCATTTT CASSHSMDRGNQPQHF
TRBJ2-1 TRBD2 . TRBV2 16 TGTGCCAGCAGGCTACGACTAGCGGGAGAGCACAATGAGCAGTTCTTC CASRLRLAGEHNEQFF
TRBJ1-2 TRBD1 . TRBV27 12 TGTGCCAGCAGTTCGGGGACAGGGCAACGCACCTTC CASSSGTGQRTF
TRBJ2-7 . . TRBV5-4 15 TGTGCCAGCAGCTTGAACTTAGCGGCTCCCTTCGAGCAGTACTTC CASSLNLAAPFEQYF
TRBJ1-1 . . TRBV7-9 14 TGTGCCAGCAGCCCGACTTTAACCAACACTGAAGCTTTCTTT CASSPTLTNTEAFF
TRBJ1-1 . . TRBV6-5 12 TGTGCCAGCAGTGAGGGAAGCACTGAAGCTTTCTTT CASSEGSTEAFF
TRBJ2-7 TRBD2 once TRBV28 14 TGTGCCAGCAGCTTTCTAGCGGGAACCTACGAGCAGTACTTC CASSFLAGTYEQYF
TRBJ2-1 TRBD1 once TRBV11-3 15 TGTGCCAGCAGCTTAGAAGGACAGGGGGCAGGTGAGCAGTTCTTC CASSLEGQGAGEQFF
TRBJ2-1 . . TRBV27 16 TGTGCCAGCAGTTCTCCCCTCCGCGGGACAAATAATGAGCAGTTCTTC CASSSPLRGTNNEQFF
TRBJ2-7 . . TRBV7-3 13 TGTGCCAGCAGCTTAACGGCAGGCGACGAGCAGTACTTC CASSLTAGDEQYF
TRBJ2-7 . once TRBV11-1 14 TGTGCCAGCAGCTCCTGGGGGAGCGCCTACGAGCAGTACTTC CASSSWGSAYEQYF
TRBJ1-2 TRBD1 . TRBV6-1 12 TGTGCCAGCAGTGAACCAGGGGGCGGTTACACCTTC CASSEPGGGYTF
TRBJ1-1 . . TRBV6-5 15 TGTGCCAGCAGTTACTCATGGGACGGGAACACTGAAGCTTTCTTT CASSYSWDGNTEAFF
TRBJ1-2 . . TRBV29-1 13 TGCAGCGTTGAAAGGGTTCTTAACTATGGCTACACCTTC CSVERVLNYGYTF
TRBJ1-2 . . TRBV28 13 TGTGCCAGCAGTTCTCACCAGACTGGTGGCTACACCTTC CASSSHQTGGYTF
TRBJ1-2 . few TRBV2 11 TGTGCCAGCAGTAGCGGTCATGGCTACACCTTC CASSSGHGYTF
TRBJ2-4 . few TRBV6-1 20 TGTGCCAGCAGTGAAAGTATAGGAGCGGGTGTTAATCTAGCCAAAAACATTCAGTACTTC CASSESIGAGVNLAKNIQYF
TRBJ2-7 TRBD2 . TRBV7-6 14 TGTGCCAGCAGCTTTCAGGGAGGGGTTTACGAGCAGTACTTC CASSFQGGVYEQYF
TRBJ1-1 . . TRBV4-3 11 TGCGCCAGCAGCCAAGGGATTGAAGCTTTCTTT CASSQGIEAFF
TRBJ2-7 . . TRBV29-1 11 TGCAGCGTTCCGGGAGACTACGAGCAGTACTTC CSVPGDYEQYF
TRBJ2-2 TRBD1 . TRBV5-1 15 TGCGCCAGCAGCCCGGGACAGGGGTCCACCGGGGAGCTGTTTTTT CASSPGQGSTGELFF
TRBJ2-1 . . TRBV27 15 TGTGCCAGCAGTTTAATGGGAGGAGAGGGTGGGGGGCAGTTCTTC CASSLMGGEGGGQFF
TRBJ2-7 TRBD2 . TRBV30 14 TGTGCCTGGACCCCCGGGACTAGCGTTTACGAGCAGTACTTC CAWTPGTSVYEQYF